This TCR beta chain was sequenced for a study of blood T cell repertoires in COVID-19. Study summary: Whether acute or convalescent, the COVID-19 samples came from the United States, Italy and Spain. Sample material is recorded as cDNA or gDNA derived from T cells, B-cell-depleted T cells, or PBMCs.

V was pared by 1 base and J by 3 bases, with 7 bases between. This CDR3 is 14 amino acids long. Germline V gene sequence: CDR1 KGHSH, CDR2 LQKENI. In the original processing: Amplifying reference gene primers gave estimates of nucleated cell counts. The protocol was immunoSEQ multiplex PCR, while the TCRdb copy is restricted to in-frame clones and leaves out a portion. V, J and clone size were drawn from that table, and D and trimming were deduced from the DNA. The data show more than 45,000 clones, over 80% seen once. This TCR derives from a man aged 55-75 years with acute or convalescent COVID-19. This chain joins TRBV18 and TRBJ1-5; D is unclear. The sequenced sample was peripheral blood. CDR3 region: CASSPRQDNQPQHF. CDR3 coding DNA: TGTGCCAGCTCACCACGTCAGGACAATCAGCCCCAGCATTTT. Using reference TRBV18 and TRBJ1-5 for the parts outside the CDR3, the full variable domain is NAGVMQNPRHLVRRRGQEARLRCSPMKGHSHVYWYRQLPEEGLKFMVYLQKENIIDESGMPKERFSAEFPKEGPSILRIQQVVRGDSAAYFCASSPRQDNQPQHFGDGTRLSIL.